The 20 T cell receptor beta chains listed next were all sequenced from one sample in a study of blood T cell repertoires in COVID-19. Clones were read by immunoSEQ multiplex PCR, and TCRdb kept only the in-frame ones, dropping some. The data show roughly 250,000 clones, more than 75% seen once. The sequencing input was peripheral blood. Receptors were obtained from a middle-aged woman who had recovered from COVID-19.

The chain has TRBV11-3 and TRBJ2-1, with a possible D match to TRBD1 (5 bases). The V end lost 8 bases, the J end lost 0 bases, and 14 bases lay between the germline ends. The CDR3 contains 15 residues. Germline CDR1 and CDR2: SGHNT and YENEEA. The CDR3 is CASAWGAGSYNEQFF. In DNA form, the CDR3 reads TGTGCCAGCGCCTGGGGCGCTGGCTCCTACAATGAGCAGTTCTTC.

The chain joins TRBV18 to TRBJ2-7, with a possible D match to TRBD2 (7 bases). Germline CDR1 is KGHSH and CDR2 is LQKENI. This CDR3 spans 14 amino acids. With 5 bases removed from V and 4 bases from J, the gap between germline ends came to 15 bases. Here the CDR3 DNA reads TGTGCCAGCTCAACTCCAGGGGAGGGGTACGAGCAGTACTTC. Protein product: CASSTPGEGYEQYF.

The chain links TRBV30 to TRBJ1-3; tentatively, D is TRBD1 (6 bases). The CDR3 runs to 15 residues. Germline V gene data show CDR1 as GTSNPN and CDR2 as SVGIG (reference sequence). V lost 4 bases and J 4 bases, leaving 17 bases between the germline ends. DNA for the CDR3: TGTGCCTGGACCCTCACGGGGGGCGCAGGAAACACCATATATTTT. It is translated as CAWTLTGGAGNTIYF.

A single count supports this clone. The chain uses TRBV7-2 and TRBJ2-5; a possible D gene is TRBD1 (6 bases). The CDR3 runs 13 residues. Germline V gives CDR1 SGHTA, CDR2 FQGNSA. V dropped 5 bases and J dropped 4 bases, with 11 bases sitting between them. In DNA form, the CDR3 reads TGTGCCAGCAGCCCCGGGACAACAGAGACCCAGTACTTC. Protein: CASSPGTTETQYF.

CDR3 amino acids: CASTKGWGVLYEQYF. The CDR3 DNA is TGTGCCAGCACCAAGGGATGGGGGGTCCTCTACGAGCAGTACTTC. The chain is built from TRBV6-5 and TRBJ2-7, with a possible D match to TRBD2 (6 bases). Trimming removed 7 bases from V and 3 bases from J, with 19 bases in between. The germline CDR1 and CDR2 sequences are MNHEY and SVGAGI. CDR3 length: 15 residues.

The chain employs TRBV2 and TRBJ1-2; D might be TRBD1 (5 bases). Looked up from germline, CDR1 is SNHLY and CDR2 is FYNNEI. Trimming cost V 2 bases and J 5 bases, with 9 bases left between them. This CDR3 is 13 amino acids long. In DNA form, the CDR3 reads TGTGCCAGCAGTGAAAGGCAGGGATATGGCTACACCTTC. This encodes CASSERQGYGYTF. Complete variable domain (other parts from reference TRBV2 and TRBJ1-2): EPEVTQTPSHQVTQMGQEVILRCVPISNHLYFYWYRQILGQKVEFLVSFYNNEISEKSEIFDDQFSVERPDGSNFTLKIRSTKLEDSAMYFCASSERQGYGYTFGSGTRLTVV.

This chain joins TRBV6-2 or TRBV6-3 and TRBJ2-7, with 8 bases identical to TRBD2. Germline V lookup: CDR1 MNHEY, CDR2 SVGEGT. Unmatched junction bases numbered 4, after V lost 6 bases and J lost 3 bases. The CDR3 loop spans 13 amino acids. The DNA for the CDR3 is TGTGCCAGCAGCCGAACTAGCGGCTACGAGCAGTACGTC. The encoded protein is CASSRTSGYEQYV.

V usage is TRBV3-1 (or the pseudogene TRBV3-2) and J usage is TRBJ2-1; 13 positions match TRBD2. Unmatched junction bases numbered 4, after V lost 4 bases and J lost 7 bases. Germline CDR1 LGHDT, CDR2 YNNKEL (reference sequence). The CDR3 has 15 residues. Here the CDR3 reads CASSLTSGRGNEQFF. The CDR3, as DNA: TGTGCCAGCAGCCTAACTAGCGGGAGGGGTAATGAGCAGTTCTTC.

The chain employs TRBV2 and TRBJ1-1, with 10 positions matching TRBD1. The CDR3 length is 15 residues. Germline V gene sequence: CDR1 SNHLY, CDR2 FYNNEI. V dropped 1 base and J dropped 11; count of bases not matched to a gene: 10. The CDR3 DNA reads as TGTGCCAGCAGTGAAGGACAGGGGGCCAATCGAAGGGCTTTCTTT. Translation gives CASSEGQGANRRAFF.

The V gene is TRBV3-1 (or the pseudogene TRBV3-2), the J gene TRBJ2-2, with D possibly being TRBD1 or TRBD2 (7 bases each). The CDR3 consists of 14 residues. V was shortened by 7 bases and J by 4 bases, with 13 bases between the two germline ends. The V gene's germline CDR1 is LGHDT and CDR2 YNNKEL (reference sequence). In DNA form, the CDR3 reads TGTGCCAGCACCCAGGGGGGGTCCACCGGGGAGCTGTTTTTT. Protein product: CASTQGGSTGELFF.

The chain employs TRBV7-9 and TRBJ1-1; TRBD1 matches at 10 bases. V shed 5 bases and J 2 bases; nucleotides not matched to a gene: 5. Germline lookup yields CDR1 SEHNR and CDR2 FQNEAQ (reference sequence). The CDR3 is made up of 15 amino acids. In nucleotides, the CDR3 is TGTGCCAGCAGCCGGGGGGACAGGGGAAACACTGAAGCTTTCTTT. As protein: CASSRGDRGNTEAFF.

The V call is TRBV7-9, the J call TRBJ1-3; the D gene is possibly TRBD1 (6 bases). Looked up from germline, CDR1 is SEHNR and CDR2 is FQNEAQ (reference sequence). The length of the CDR3 is 15 residues. V lost 3 bases and J lost 0, with 9 bases in between. Here the CDR3 reads CASSFPDSSGNTIYF. Here the CDR3 DNA reads TGTGCCAGCAGCTTCCCGGACAGCTCTGGAAACACCATATATTTT.

The chain couples TRBV19 to TRBJ2-2; a possible D gene is TRBD1 (6 bases). The CDR3 is 14 residues long. V gave up 6 bases and J gave up 5 bases, with 13 bases separating them. Germline CDR1 and CDR2: LNHDA and SQIVND (reference sequence). The CDR3 nucleotides read TGTGCCAGTAGGCCCAACAGGGAAACCGGGGAGCTGTTTTTT. Translated: CASRPNRETGELFF. Complete variable domain (other parts from reference TRBV19 and TRBJ2-2): DGGITQSPKYLFRKEGQNVTLSCEQNLNHDAMYWYRQDPGQGLRLIYYSQIVNDFQKGDIAEGYSVSREKKESFPLTVTSAQKNPTAFYLCASRPNRETGELFFGEGSRLTVL.

This clone turned up a few times. CDR3 DNA sequence: TGTGCCAGCAGCAAAGCCGGGGGAAATTCACCCCTCCACTTT. Residues: CASSKAGGNSPLHF. The chain employs TRBV21-1 and TRBJ1-6. TRBV21-1 is assigned pseudogene status. The CDR3 consists of 14 residues.

This chain uses TRBV3-1 (or the pseudogene TRBV3-2) with TRBJ1-6; unclear D gene. Germline assignment: CDR1 LGHDT and CDR2 YNNKEL (reference sequence). V was trimmed by 2 bases and J by 9 bases, leaving 14 bases between them. This CDR3 region has 15 residues. This CDR3 reads CASSQSGGSGSPLHF. In DNA, the CDR3 is TGTGCCAGCAGCCAAAGTGGTGGCAGCGGTTCACCCCTCCACTTT.

The chain recombines TRBV21-1 with TRBJ1-5. TRBV21-1 is labeled a pseudogene. The CDR3 totals 18 residues. The CDR3 nucleotides are TGTGCCAGCAGCAAAGTTGGGGCGGGCGGGGCCGGCAATCAGCCCCAGCATTTT. Translating it yields CASSKVGAGGAGNQPQHF.

CDR3 region: CAWSWGRAGENTQYF. The CDR3 DNA sequence: TGTGCCTGGAGTTGGGGGAGGGCGGGGGAAAATACGCAGTATTTT. The V call is TRBV30, the J call TRBJ2-3; 7 bases line up with TRBD2. The germline V gene encodes CDR1 GTSNPN and CDR2 SVGIG (reference sequence). With V trimmed by 2 bases and J by 7 bases, 12 bases remained unmatched. The CDR3 has 15 residues.

The J gene is TRBJ2-2, the V gene TRBV5-1, with D possibly matching TRBD2 (6 bases). Trimming took off 3 bases at V and 9 bases at J, with 21 bases between the two ends. The CDR3 runs to 16 residues. CDR1 and CDR2 (germline): SGHRS, YFSETQ. As DNA, the CDR3 is TGCGCCAGCAGCTACGGCGGGGCAGTGAGGGGCCGGGAGCTGTTTTTT. Amino acids: CASSYGGAVRGRELFF.

V gene TRBV5-4 combines with J gene TRBJ1-2; D unclear. CDR1 SGHNT and CDR2 YYREEE come from the germline V gene (reference sequence). Trimming removed 1 base from V and 2 bases from J, with 12 bases in between. This CDR3 is 15 amino acids long. As DNA, the CDR3 is TGTGCCAGCAGCTTGCAGTCAACCCAAAACTATGGCTACACCTTC. It codes for CASSLQSTQNYGYTF.

The V and J genes are TRBV4-1 and TRBJ2-2; 14 bases align to TRBD2. The V segment lost 1 base and the J segment 6 bases; nucleotides outside the gene matches: 4. From germline, CDR1 is MGHRA and CDR2 YSYEKL. The length of the CDR3 is 17 residues. DNA of the CDR3: TGCGCCAGCAGCCAAGGGGCGGGACTAGCGGGAGCCGGGGAGCTGTTTTTT. Translation gives CASSQGAGLAGAGELFF.